The 20 T cell receptor beta chains listed next were all sequenced from one sample in a study of spatial heterogeneity in lung cancer. Noted time point: sample taken at primary tumor resection. Tumor, nontumor lung or frozen PBMC supplied whole RNA, sequenced without sorting. TCRdb processed the 5' RACE reads anew with MiXCR; each CDR3 protein has one entry. The table lists about 13,000 distinct CDR3 sequences, roughly 5% of them singletons. This specimen was lung tumor tissue, taken at surgery. These receptor sequences come from a human donor with early-stage non-small cell lung cancer.

For this clonotype: A library made for alpha chains picked up this beta chain off target, so its size means little. The V call is TRBV9, the J call TRBJ2-7; 9 bases agree with TRBD1. Trimming at V came to 0 bases and at J to 9 bases, leaving 7 bases not matched to a gene. The germline V gene has CDR1 SGDLS and CDR2 YYNGEE. The CDR3 runs 14 residues. The DNA of the CDR3 is TGTGCCAGCAGCGTAGACTCGGGACAGGGTCGGCAGTACTTC. It yields the protein CASSVDSGQGRQYF.

In its sample, this clonotype ranks as medium-sized. This beta chain appears as a stray read in a library generated for alpha chains; its size is not informative. The V and J genes are TRBV7-3 and TRBJ2-3, with D possibly TRBD2 on 5 matching bases. Germline V gene data show CDR1 as SGHTA and CDR2 as FQGTGA. V gave up 1 base and J gave up 5 bases, with 19 bases separating them. The CDR3 extends over 17 amino acids. CDR3 sequence (DNA): TGTGCCAGCAGCTTAAGAGGAGGACTGCTTCTCTTAGATACGCAGTATTTT. The encoded protein is CASSLRGGLLLLDTQYF.

This clonotype was counted many times. Since it is a stray read in a library aimed at alpha chains, this beta chain has a size that is not meaningful. V usage is TRBV7-9 and J usage is TRBJ2-2; 10 positions agree with TRBD1. With V trimmed by 3 bases and J by 10 bases, 14 bases remained unmatched. The CDR3 is 17 amino acids. CDR1 is SEHNR, CDR2 FQNEAQ, per germline (reference sequence). In DNA, the CDR3 is TGTGCCAGCAGCTTGGGGACAGGGGTCCAGGGTGCGGAGGAGCTGTTTTTT. It is translated as CASSLGTGVQGAEELFF.

This clonotype was picked up many times. Because this beta chain is a stray read in a library intended to capture alpha chains, its abundance should not be given much weight. This rearrangement joins TRBV6-5 to TRBJ2-3, with 8 bases lining up with TRBD1. The CDR3 sequence is 14 residues long. Germline-derived CDR1 and CDR2 are MNHEY and SVGAGI. Trimming took 2 bases from V and 3 from J; bases not matched to a gene: 1. The CDR3 DNA follows: TGTGCCAGCAGTTACCGACAGGGGACAGATACGCAGTATTTT. It codes for CASSYRQGTDTQYF.

As regards this clonotype: Being off target in a library aimed at alpha chains, this beta chain has a size of little meaning. The rearrangement joins TRBV4-1 to TRBJ2-3; no firm D call. Germline lookup yields CDR1 MGHRA and CDR2 YSYEKL. The germline V and J ends were trimmed by 4 bases and 3 bases, with 20 bases remaining between them. The CDR3 runs to 17 residues. CDR3 DNA: TGCGCCAGCAGCCTTCCCATTTCATCGGGCGGTACAGATACGCAGTATTTT. This translates into CASSLPISSGGTDTQYF.

This clonotype is categorized as medium-sized. This beta chain lies outside the target of a library built for alpha chains; its clone size means little. This chain links TRBV12-3 or TRBV12-4 with TRBJ1-1; 10 nucleotides match TRBD1. The junction had 9 bases not matched to a gene; V was cut back by 5 bases and J by 3 bases. The CDR3 sequence is 16 residues long. The CDR3 spells CASSPMIGQGDTEAFF. The CDR3 nucleotides read TGTGCCAGCAGTCCCATGATCGGACAGGGGGACACTGAAGCTTTCTTT.

A word on this clonotype: This beta chain is an off-target read within a library intended for alpha chains, so its frequency means little. The chain's CDR3 is CSVRTSGRFSGANVLTF. The DNA for the CDR3 is TGCAGCGTTCGGACTAGCGGGAGGTTCTCTGGGGCCAACGTCCTGACTTTC. This sequence joins TRBV29-1 and TRBJ2-6, with 14 bases lining up with TRBD2. The length of the CDR3 is 17 residues. The germline CDR1 and CDR2 sequences are SQVTM and ANQGSEA. Trimming took 5 bases from V and 0 from J; bases not matched to a gene: 3.

This clonotype was detected many times. The size of this beta chain means little, since it is a stray read in a library made for alpha chains. The rearrangement uses TRBV20-1 and TRBJ2-1; D is possibly TRBD2 (7 bases). Trimming took off 6 bases at V and 4 bases at J, with 25 bases between the two ends. This CDR3 spans 17 amino acids. CDR1 is DFQATT, CDR2 SNEGSKA, per germline (reference sequence). CDR3 coding DNA: TGCAGTGCCCCTGGCGCTAGCGGAGGGGGGACTTACAATGAGCAGTTCTTC. It specifies CSAPGASGGGTYNEQFF.

This clonotype was found many times. The library was prepared for alpha chains; this beta chain is a stray read, so its frequency means little. V is TRBV3-1 and J is TRBJ2-5; D is possibly TRBD2 (5 bases). The germline gives CDR1 LGHDT, CDR2 YNNKEL (reference sequence). V was trimmed by 5 bases and J by 0 bases, leaving 16 bases between them. The CDR3 is 16 residues long. CDR3 nucleotide sequence: TGTGCCAGCAGCACTCCTTTCCGAGGGAACCAAGAGACCCAGTACTTC. It yields the protein CASSTPFRGNQETQYF.

This clonotype has a count of ten or more. Since the library was made to target alpha chains, this beta chain is a stray read and its abundance is not meaningful. V usage is TRBV20-1 and J usage is TRBJ2-1; D may be TRBD1 or TRBD2 (5 bases each). V gave up 0 bases and J gave up 6 bases, with 18 bases separating them. Germline values: CDR1 DFQATT, CDR2 SNEGSKA (reference sequence). The CDR3 is made up of 16 amino acids. The CDR3 reads CSARDPRRDRFNEQFF. In DNA, the CDR3 is TGCAGTGCTAGAGATCCCCGTCGGGACCGCTTCAATGAGCAGTTCTTC.

This clonotype was seen repeatedly, ten times or more. Being off target in a library aimed at alpha chains, this beta chain has a size of little meaning. The chain employs TRBV7-3 and TRBJ2-5; D is perhaps TRBD2 (5 bases). Germline V lookup: CDR1 SGHTA, CDR2 FQGTGA. Between the trimmed V and J ends, which lost 3 bases and 5 bases, there was a span of 16 bases. The CDR3 loop spans 15 amino acids. CDR3 in amino acids: CASSFGVKAFETQYF. CDR3 nucleotides: TGTGCCAGCAGCTTCGGGGTGAAGGCGTTTGAGACCCAGTACTTC. Together with reference TRBV7-3 and TRBJ2-5, the CDR3 gives the full variable domain: GAGVSQTPSNKVTEKGKYVELRCDPISGHTALYWYRQSLGQGPEFLIYFQGTGAADDSGLPNDRFFAVRPEGSVSTLKIQRTERGDSAVYLCASSFGVKAFETQYFGPGTRLLVL.

This clonotype was seen ten or more times. The library was built for alpha chains, so this beta chain is an off-target read and its size means little. Here the CDR3 DNA reads TGTGCCAGTAGTATAGGGGGCCAGAGCTCCTACGAGCAGTACTTC. Its translation is CASSIGGQSSYEQYF. The V call is TRBV19, the J call TRBJ2-7; weak D call: TRBD1 (5 bases). CDR1 is LNHDA, CDR2 SQIVND, per germline (reference sequence). The ends were cut back, 1 base at V and 0 bases at J, with 10 bases in the middle. This CDR3 is 15 amino acids long.

This clonotype was picked up many times. The library was designed around alpha chains, so this beta chain is a stray read whose abundance carries little weight. V gene TRBV7-9 combines with J gene TRBJ1-5; possible D gene TRBD1, 5 bases. The germline V gene has CDR1 SEHNR and CDR2 FQNEAQ (reference sequence). The CDR3 is made up of 11 amino acids. Trimming removed 11 bases from V and 7 bases from J, with 12 bases in between. The CDR3 loop is CALGDGQPQHF. The CDR3, as DNA: TGTGCCCTGGGGGATGGACAGCCCCAGCATTTT.

This clonotype appeared many times. Being off target in a library aimed at alpha chains, this beta chain has a size of little meaning. This chain uses TRBV7-2 with TRBJ1-1; D call uncertain. This CDR3 spans 13 amino acids. Germline V lookup: CDR1 SGHTA, CDR2 FQGNSA. V lost 5 bases, J lost 4 bases, and 11 bases lay in between. CDR3 DNA sequence: TGTGCCAGCAGCGCCCGCGTTGGCACTGAAGCTTTCTTT. Translating gives CASSARVGTEAFF. Full variable domain (remainder filled in from reference TRBV7-2 and TRBJ1-1): GAGVSQSPSNKVTEKGKDVELRCDPISGHTALYWYRQSLGQGLEFLIYFQGNSAPDKSGLPSDRFSAERTGGSVSTLTIQRTQQEDSAVYLCASSARVGTEAFFGQGTRLTVV.

This clonotype was found many times. Within a library made for alpha chains, this beta chain is off target, and its count is uninformative. The chain carries TRBV18 and TRBJ1-5; D might be TRBD1 (5 bases). The germline V and J ends were trimmed by 2 bases and 0 bases, with 8 bases remaining between them. The CDR3 runs 15 residues. Germline V lookup: CDR1 KGHSH, CDR2 LQKENI. For the CDR3, the DNA is TGTGCCAGCTCACCAAGACAGCATAGCAATCAGCCCCAGCATTTT. This sequence encodes CASSPRQHSNQPQHF.

This clonotype has ten or more counts. Because this beta chain is a stray read in a library intended to capture alpha chains, its abundance should not be given much weight. The chain employs TRBV12-3 or TRBV12-4 and TRBJ2-7, with D perhaps TRBD1 (5 bases). Trimming took 8 bases from V and 7 from J, leaving 21 bases between them. The length of the CDR3 is 14 residues. In DNA form, the CDR3 reads TGTGCCAGCGGCCAGACAGAGATACCGCGGGAGCAGTACTTC. Translated, it gives CASGQTEIPREQYF.

This clonotype has ten or more counts. The library was built for alpha chains, so this beta chain is an off-target read and its size means little. The chain links TRBV15 to TRBJ2-3; TRBD2 matches at 16 bases. The germline gives CDR1 LNHNV, CDR2 YYDKDF (reference sequence). The CDR3 has 21 residues. V lost 3 bases and J lost 3; bases outside the gene matches: 15. CDR3 sequence: CATSRGPLGTSGGASTDTQYF. The DNA for the CDR3 is TGTGCCACCAGCAGGGGTCCCCTCGGGACTAGCGGGGGGGCTAGTACAGATACGCAGTATTTT.

This clonotype occurred many times. This beta chain turned up in a library designed for alpha chains; as an off-target read, its abundance says little. J is TRBJ1-3 and V is TRBV5-1; no clear D. Germline-derived CDR1 and CDR2 are SGHRS and YFSETQ. Trimming stripped 0 bases from V and 1 base from J, with 5 bases between. The CDR3 sequence is 14 residues long. The CDR3 sequence is CASSLGVSGNTIYF. The CDR3 nucleotides read TGCGCCAGCAGCTTGGGGGTTTCTGGAAACACCATATATTTT.

This clonotype is deemed medium-sized (0.01 to 0.1%). A library made for alpha chains picked up this beta chain off target, so its size means little. The V call is TRBV10-3, the J call TRBJ2-2; 10 bases map to TRBD1. The CDR3 spans 14 residues. Germline loops: CDR1 ENHRY, CDR2 SYGVKD. CDR3 residues: CALDRGRPTGELFF. The CDR3 nucleotides are TGTGCACTTGACAGGGGGCGCCCCACCGGGGAGCTGTTTTTT.

This clonotype has a count of ten or more. Found in a library prepared for alpha chains, this beta chain is an off-target read, and its abundance has little meaning. CDR3 nucleotide sequence: TGCAGCGTTGTCTGGGGGCTCAATAGCAATCAGCCCCAGCATTTT. This gives the protein CSVVWGLNSNQPQHF. The V call is TRBV29-1, the J call TRBJ1-5, with D perhaps TRBD1 (6 bases). Germline lookup yields CDR1 SQVTM and CDR2 ANQGSEA. Trimming removed 4 bases at V and 0 bases at J, with 13 bases between. CDR3 size: 15 residues.